What follows are 8 T cell receptor beta chains derived from one specimen sequenced in a study of T-cell memory formation after mild COVID-19. TCRdb re-analysed the 5' RACE reads in MiXCR, keeping a single row per CDR3 protein. The table has 260,000 or so distinct CDR3 sequences, over 15% seen once. Source material: PBMCs or a T cell subset sorted from them (not recorded which). These receptors were collected from a man in his late teens or twenties who had mild COVID-19 (a few samples of this study predate the infection). Cell type and time point are not known.

This clonotype showed up just a few times. The V call is TRBV5-1, the J call TRBJ1-2; tentatively, D is TRBD1 (6 bases). The germline V and J ends were trimmed by 4 bases and 8 bases, with 21 bases remaining between them. Germline-derived CDR1 and CDR2 are SGHRS and YFSETQ. The CDR3 sequence is 15 residues long. The CDR3 protein is CASSGPDSTSRGYTF. The CDR3 bases are TGCGCCAGCAGCGGACCGGACAGTACCAGCCGAGGCTACACCTTC.

This clonotype has only a few counts. The chain carries TRBV6-2 or TRBV6-3 and TRBJ2-3; D not certain. V dropped 7 bases and J dropped 6 bases, with 11 bases sitting between them. The CDR3 totals 12 residues. Germline values: CDR1 MNHEY, CDR2 SVGEGT. This CDR3 reads CASTPRKDTQYF. The CDR3 coding sequence is TGTGCCAGCACCCCCCGGAAGGATACGCAGTATTTT.

This clonotype came up a few times. The V and J genes are TRBV6-5 and TRBJ1-2; D is undetermined. CDR3 length: 15 residues. Between the trimmed V and J ends, which lost 0 bases and 0 bases, there was a span of 8 bases. Germline CDR1 reads MNHEY; CDR2 reads SVGAGI. CDR3 DNA: TGTGCCAGCAGTTACTCGTGGCAGTCTAACTATGGCTACACCTTC. It codes for CASSYSWQSNYGYTF.

This clonotype occurred a few times. V is TRBV6-5 and J is TRBJ1-6, with TRBD1 matching 7 bases. The germline CDR1 and CDR2 sequences are MNHEY and SVGAGI. This CDR3 region has 15 residues. V lost 1 base and J lost 10; bases outside the gene matches: 7. The CDR3 here is CASSYYPGGKSPLHF. The CDR3 nucleotides are TGTGCCAGCAGTTACTATCCAGGGGGAAAATCACCCCTCCACTTT.

This clonotype was observed a handful of times. The chain recombines TRBV10-3 with TRBJ2-2; 11 bases fit TRBD1. In germline, CDR1 is ENHRY, CDR2 SYGVKD. CDR3 length equals 18 residues. V shed 0 bases, J shed 6 bases, and the junction held 9 bases outside the gene matches. The CDR3 DNA is TGTGCCATCAGTGAGTCCTACCCAGGACAGGGGGCCTCCGGGGAGCTGTTTTTT. Translating it yields CAISESYPGQGASGELFF.

This clonotype was recorded many times. The V and J genes are TRBV5-1 and TRBJ2-1; D may be TRBD2 (5 bases). With 6 bases removed from V and 8 bases from J, the gap between germline ends came to 21 bases. Germline CDR1 and CDR2: SGHRS and YFSETQ. The CDR3 spans 15 residues. Written as DNA, the CDR3 is TGCGCCAGCACCGGGGTGGGGTTGGAGGAGGATGAGCAGTTCTTC. This sequence encodes CASTGVGLEEDEQFF.

This clonotype occurred many times. The genes are TRBV5-1 and TRBJ2-7, with D uncertain. Trimming shortened V by 1 base and J by 0 bases, and 8 bases separated the two germline ends. Germline V lookup: CDR1 SGHRS, CDR2 YFSETQ. The CDR3 is 14 amino acids. CDR3 coding DNA: TGCGCCAGCAGCTTGAGTGGTTACTCCTACGAGCAGTACTTC. It codes for CASSLSGYSYEQYF. The whole variable domain, filled in from reference TRBV5-1 and TRBJ2-7, reads KAGVTQTPRYLIKTRGQQVTLSCSPISGHRSVSWYQQTPGQGLQFLFEYFSETQRNKGNFPGRFSGRQFSNSRSEMNVSTLELGDSALYLCASSLSGYSYEQYFGPGTRLTVT.

V usage is TRBV6-5 and J usage is TRBJ1-5; D is possibly TRBD1 (5 bases). Deletions cut 6 bases from V and 0 bases from J, with 12 bases between. This CDR3 spans 15 amino acids. Germline V gene sequence: CDR1 MNHEY, CDR2 SVGAGI. The CDR3 here is CASSLRALSNQPQHF. The CDR3 bases are TGTGCCAGCAGCCTCAGGGCCCTTAGCAATCAGCCCCAGCATTTT.